This T cell receptor (beta chain) comes out of a study of circulating tumor DNA in untreated peripheral T-cell lymphoma. The V end was cut by 6 bases, the J end by 5 bases, with 7 bases between. The CDR3 contains 11 residues. Per the germline V gene, CDR1 is MRHNA and CDR2 is SNTAGT. Turning to this clone: The antigen is not known.

This tumor tissue came from a pretreatment baseline collection. Clones were sequenced by immunoSEQ multiplex PCR, and TCRdb holds only the in-frame ones, with some missing. The repertoire holds around 2,700 clones, with 60% to 65% as singletons. General study results and limits: In approximately 78% of patients, tumor-specific clonotypes were identified.

This receptor was taken from a human donor with peripheral T-cell lymphoma. Sequences were obtained from tumor tissue. The genes are TRBV6-4 and TRBJ2-5; the D is unclear. The CDR3 DNA follows: TGTGCCAGCAGGGTCCTGGAGACCCAGTACTTC. As protein: CASRVLETQYF.